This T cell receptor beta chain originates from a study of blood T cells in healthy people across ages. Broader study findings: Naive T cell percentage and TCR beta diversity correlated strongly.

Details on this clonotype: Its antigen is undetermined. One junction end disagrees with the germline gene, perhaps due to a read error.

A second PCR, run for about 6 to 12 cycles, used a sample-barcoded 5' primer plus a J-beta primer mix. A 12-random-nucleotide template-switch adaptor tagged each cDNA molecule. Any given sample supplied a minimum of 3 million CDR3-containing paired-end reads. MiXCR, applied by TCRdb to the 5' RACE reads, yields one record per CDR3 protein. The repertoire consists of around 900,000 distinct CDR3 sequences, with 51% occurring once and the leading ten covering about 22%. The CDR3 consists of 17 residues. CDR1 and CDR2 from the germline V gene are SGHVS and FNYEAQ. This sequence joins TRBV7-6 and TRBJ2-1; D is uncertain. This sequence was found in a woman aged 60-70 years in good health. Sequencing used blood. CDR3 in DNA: TGTGCCTGCAGCTTAGGCCCGGCGAGAGTAGGGTACAATGAGCAGTTCTTC. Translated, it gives CACSLGPARVGYNEQFF. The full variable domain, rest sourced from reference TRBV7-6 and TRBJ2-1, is GAGVSQSPRYKVTKRGQDVALRCDPISGHVSLYWYRQALGQGPEFLTYFNYEAQQDKSGLPNDRFSAERPEGSISTLTIQRTEQRDSAMYRCACSLGPARVGYNEQFFGPGTRLTVL.